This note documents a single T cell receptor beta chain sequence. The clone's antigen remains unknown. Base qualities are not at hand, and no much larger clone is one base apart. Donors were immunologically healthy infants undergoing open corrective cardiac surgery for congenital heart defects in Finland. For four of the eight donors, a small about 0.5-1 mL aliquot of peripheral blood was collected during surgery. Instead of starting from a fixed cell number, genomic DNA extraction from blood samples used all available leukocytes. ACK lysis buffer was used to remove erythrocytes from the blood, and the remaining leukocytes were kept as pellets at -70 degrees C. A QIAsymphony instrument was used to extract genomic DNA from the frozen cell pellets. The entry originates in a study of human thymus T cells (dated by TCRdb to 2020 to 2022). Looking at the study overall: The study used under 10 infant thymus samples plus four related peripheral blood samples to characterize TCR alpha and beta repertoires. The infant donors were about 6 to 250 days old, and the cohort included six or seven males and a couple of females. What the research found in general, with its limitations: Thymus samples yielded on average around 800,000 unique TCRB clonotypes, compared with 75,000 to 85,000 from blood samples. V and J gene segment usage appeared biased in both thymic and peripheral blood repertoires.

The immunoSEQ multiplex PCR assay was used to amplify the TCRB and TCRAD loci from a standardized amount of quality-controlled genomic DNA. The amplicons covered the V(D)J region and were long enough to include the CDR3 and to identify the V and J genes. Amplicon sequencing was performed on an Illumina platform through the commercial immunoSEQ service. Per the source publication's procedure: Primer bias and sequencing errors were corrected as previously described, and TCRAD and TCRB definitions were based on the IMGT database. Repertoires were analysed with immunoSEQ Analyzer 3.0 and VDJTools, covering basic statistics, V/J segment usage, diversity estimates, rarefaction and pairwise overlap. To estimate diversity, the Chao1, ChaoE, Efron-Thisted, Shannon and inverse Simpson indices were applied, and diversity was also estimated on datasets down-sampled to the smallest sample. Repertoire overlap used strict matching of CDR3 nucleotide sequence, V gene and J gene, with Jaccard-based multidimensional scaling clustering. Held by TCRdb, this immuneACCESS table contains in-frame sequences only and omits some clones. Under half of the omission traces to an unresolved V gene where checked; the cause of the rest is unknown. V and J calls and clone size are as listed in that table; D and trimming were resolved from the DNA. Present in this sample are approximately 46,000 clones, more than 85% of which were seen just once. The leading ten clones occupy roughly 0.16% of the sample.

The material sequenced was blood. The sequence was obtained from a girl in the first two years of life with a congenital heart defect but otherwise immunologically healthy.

The CDR3 region: CASSFQGGEKLFF. The sequenced DNA: TGTGCCAGCAGCTTTCAGGGGGGGGAAAAACTGTTTTTT. The chain was built from TRBV7-6 and TRBJ1-4; TRBD1 fits 7 bases in the junction. The germline V gene sets CDR1 to SGHVS and CDR2 to FNYEAQ. Reading from cysteine to phenylalanine, the CDR3 counts 13 amino acids. The kept DNA is CDR3 alone, 39 bases in frame from the first base. V loses 3 bases at its end and J loses 8 bases; junction bases beyond the gene matches: 3.